A selection of T cell receptor beta chains follows, all from one sample in a study of naive and memory T cell subsets. Using its own MiXCR run on the UMI-ligation and nested PCR reads, TCRdb lists one record per CDR3 protein. The data show tens of thousands of distinct CDR3 sequences, with 9% to 9.5% seen just once and approximately 1.1% held by the top ten. The source material was naive CD8+ T cells from blood. These receptors were taken from a human donor in good health. CDR3s include the opening cysteine and the closing phenylalanine or tryptophan. The D gene is left open where the match is weak. The size of a clone is reported for some rows only, either as once, few or many, or as a class for expanded clones.

d_gene: -; len: 16; j_gene: TRBJ1-2; v_gene: TRBV15; abundance: few; CDR3nt: TGTGCCACCAGCCGAGATAGGGCAGGGGCGTTCTATGGCTACACCTTC; CDR3aa: CATSRDRAGAFYGYTF
d_gene: -; len: 14; j_gene: TRBJ1-5; v_gene: TRBV7-8; abundance: -; CDR3nt: TGTGCCAGCAGCCCGGACTCGAACAATCAGCCCCAGCATTTT; CDR3aa: CASSPDSNNQPQHF
d_gene: TRBD1; len: 13; j_gene: TRBJ1-2; v_gene: TRBV12-5; abundance: few; CDR3nt: TGTGCTAGTGGGTCGACAGGGTTCGATGGCTACACCTTC; CDR3aa: CASGSTGFDGYTF
d_gene: -; len: 15; j_gene: TRBJ1-3; v_gene: TRBV2; abundance: -; CDR3nt: TGTGCCAGCAGTGAATGGGACAACTCTGGAAACACCATATATTTT; CDR3aa: CASSEWDNSGNTIYF
d_gene: -; len: 17; j_gene: TRBJ2-1; v_gene: TRBV29-1; abundance: many; CDR3nt: TGCAGCGTTGAAGGAGGAGTATCGGGAAGCCAAAACAATGAGCAGTTCTTC; CDR3aa: CSVEGGVSGSQNNEQFF
d_gene: -; len: 15; j_gene: TRBJ2-7; v_gene: TRBV4-3; abundance: -; CDR3nt: TGCGCCAGCAGCCAAGACAGGGCCGCGAATGGAGAGCAGTACTTC; CDR3aa: CASSQDRAANGEQYF
d_gene: TRBD1; len: 13; j_gene: TRBJ1-1; v_gene: TRBV5-1; abundance: -; CDR3nt: TGCGCCAGCAGCCCGGGACAGGGTACTGAAGCTTTCTTT; CDR3aa: CASSPGQGTEAFF
d_gene: -; len: 14; j_gene: TRBJ2-1; v_gene: TRBV6-5; abundance: -; CDR3nt: TGTGCCAGCAGTTACATGGAGTCTTCCAATGAGCAGTTCTTC; CDR3aa: CASSYMESSNEQFF
d_gene: TRBD1; len: 14; j_gene: TRBJ1-1; v_gene: TRBV29-1; abundance: many; CDR3nt: TGCAGCGTGGGTCGGGACAGTGTGAACACTGAAGCTTTCTTT; CDR3aa: CSVGRDSVNTEAFF
d_gene: -; len: 15; j_gene: TRBJ2-1; v_gene: TRBV15; abundance: many; CDR3nt: TGTGCCACCAGCAGAGATCGAGGGTCCTACAATGAGCAGTTCTTC; CDR3aa: CATSRDRGSYNEQFF
d_gene: -; len: 15; j_gene: TRBJ2-7; v_gene: TRBV7-8; abundance: -; CDR3nt: TGTGCCAGCAGCCCCCCAGGGGGACTAGGGTACGAGCAGTACTTC; CDR3aa: CASSPPGGLGYEQYF
d_gene: -; len: 13; j_gene: TRBJ2-7; v_gene: TRBV4-3; abundance: -; CDR3nt: TGCGCCAGCAGCCAAGGGCCGGGTTACGAGCAGTACTTC; CDR3aa: CASSQGPGYEQYF
d_gene: -; len: 14; j_gene: TRBJ1-4; v_gene: TRBV30; abundance: -; CDR3nt: TGTGCCTGGAGTGTAACAGGGTTCGGCGAAAAACTGTTTTTT; CDR3aa: CAWSVTGFGEKLFF
d_gene: TRBD1; len: 15; j_gene: TRBJ1-1; v_gene: TRBV4-1; abundance: few; CDR3nt: TGCGCCAGCAGCCAAGATACGAGGGGGCACACTGAAGCTTTCTTT; CDR3aa: CASSQDTRGHTEAFF
d_gene: TRBD1; len: 16; j_gene: TRBJ2-7; v_gene: TRBV7-8; abundance: -; CDR3nt: TGTGCCAGCAGCTCAACCGGGACAGGGGCCGCCTACGAGCAGTACTTC; CDR3aa: CASSSTGTGAAYEQYF
d_gene: TRBD2; len: 17; j_gene: TRBJ2-3; v_gene: TRBV6-1; abundance: -; CDR3nt: TGTGCCAGCAAGATTACTAGCGGGCCGGAACGCACAGATACGCAGTATTTT; CDR3aa: CASKITSGPERTDTQYF
d_gene: TRBD2; len: 15; j_gene: TRBJ2-2; v_gene: TRBV6-5; abundance: -; CDR3nt: TGTGCCAGCAGTTCGACTAGCGGCAACACCGGGGAGCTGTTTTTT; CDR3aa: CASSSTSGNTGELFF
d_gene: TRBD1; len: 14; j_gene: TRBJ2-5; v_gene: TRBV12-3/TRBV12-4; abundance: many; CDR3nt: TGTGCCAGCAGTGCGACAGGGAACCAAGAGACCCAGTACTTC; CDR3aa: CASSATGNQETQYF
d_gene: -; len: 17; j_gene: TRBJ1-5; v_gene: TRBV4-3; abundance: few; CDR3nt: TGCGCCAGCAGCCAAGATTTGGGAGGGTCTAGCAATCAGCCCCAGCATTTT; CDR3aa: CASSQDLGGSSNQPQHF
d_gene: -; len: 16; j_gene: TRBJ2-4; v_gene: TRBV20-1; abundance: many; CDR3nt: TGCAGTGCCGGGGGACAGCTTGGTTTAGACAAAAACATTCAGTACTTC; CDR3aa: CSAGGQLGLDKNIQYF
d_gene: TRBD2; len: 13; j_gene: TRBJ2-3; v_gene: TRBV12-5; abundance: -; CDR3nt: TGTGCTAGTAAAGCGGGAGTGGGAGATACGCAGTATTTT; CDR3aa: CASKAGVGDTQYF
d_gene: TRBD1; len: 14; j_gene: TRBJ2-7; v_gene: TRBV9; abundance: -; CDR3nt: TGTGCCAGCAGCTCGACAGGGAACCCCTACGAGCAGTACTTC; CDR3aa: CASSSTGNPYEQYF
d_gene: -; len: 12; j_gene: TRBJ1-1; v_gene: TRBV29-1; abundance: many; CDR3nt: TGCAGCGTTGTACAAGAGAACACTGAAGCTTTCTTT; CDR3aa: CSVVQENTEAFF
d_gene: TRBD1; len: 17; j_gene: TRBJ1-1; v_gene: TRBV5-4; abundance: few; CDR3nt: TGTGCCAGCAGCTTAGGACAGGGGGCCTTTGGGAACACTGAAGCTTTCTTT; CDR3aa: CASSLGQGAFGNTEAFF
d_gene: TRBD2; len: 16; j_gene: TRBJ2-1; v_gene: TRBV19; abundance: once; CDR3nt: TGTGCCAGTAGTATATGGGCTAGCGGGGGCCTCAATGAGCAGTTCTTC; CDR3aa: CASSIWASGGLNEQFF